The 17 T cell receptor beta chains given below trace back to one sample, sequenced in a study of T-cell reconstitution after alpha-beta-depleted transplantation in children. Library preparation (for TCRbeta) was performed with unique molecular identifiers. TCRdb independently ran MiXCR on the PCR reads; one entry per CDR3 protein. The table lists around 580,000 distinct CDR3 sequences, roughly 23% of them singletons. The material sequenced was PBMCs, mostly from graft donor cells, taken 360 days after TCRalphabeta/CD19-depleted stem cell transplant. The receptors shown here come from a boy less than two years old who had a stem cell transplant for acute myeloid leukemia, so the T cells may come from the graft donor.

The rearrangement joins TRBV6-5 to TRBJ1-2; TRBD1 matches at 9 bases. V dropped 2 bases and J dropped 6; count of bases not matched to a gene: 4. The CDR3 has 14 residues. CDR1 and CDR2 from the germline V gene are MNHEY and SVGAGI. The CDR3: CASSYGDREDGYTF. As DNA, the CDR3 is TGTGCCAGCAGTTACGGGGACAGGGAAGATGGCTACACCTTC.

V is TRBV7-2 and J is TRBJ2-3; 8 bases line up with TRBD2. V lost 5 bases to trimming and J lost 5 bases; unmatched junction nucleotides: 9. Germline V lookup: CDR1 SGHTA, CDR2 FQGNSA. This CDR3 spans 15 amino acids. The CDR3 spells CASSPTGGAGDTQYF. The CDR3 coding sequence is TGTGCCAGCAGCCCAACCGGGGGGGCCGGAGATACGCAGTATTTT.

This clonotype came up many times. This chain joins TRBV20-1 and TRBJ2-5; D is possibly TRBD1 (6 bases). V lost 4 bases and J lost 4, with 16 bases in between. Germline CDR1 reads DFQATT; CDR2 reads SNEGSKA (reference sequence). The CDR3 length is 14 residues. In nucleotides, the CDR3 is TGCAGTGCTAACGGCCCAGGGGTAGGAGAGACCCAGTACTTC. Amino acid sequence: CSANGPGVGETQYF.

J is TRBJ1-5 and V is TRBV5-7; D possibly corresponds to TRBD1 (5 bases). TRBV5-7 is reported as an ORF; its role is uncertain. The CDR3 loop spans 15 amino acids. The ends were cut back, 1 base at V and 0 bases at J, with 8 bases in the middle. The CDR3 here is CASSLPGNSNQPQHF. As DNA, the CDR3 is TGTGCCAGCAGCTTGCCAGGGAATAGCAATCAGCCCCAGCATTTT.

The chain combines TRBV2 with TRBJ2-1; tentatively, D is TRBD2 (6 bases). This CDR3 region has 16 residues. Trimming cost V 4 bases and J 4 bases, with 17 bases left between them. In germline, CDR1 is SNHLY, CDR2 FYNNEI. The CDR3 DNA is TGTGCCAGCAGTGGGGGGGAGTTTCCCTATTACAATGAGCAGTTCTTC. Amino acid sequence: CASSGGEFPYYNEQFF.

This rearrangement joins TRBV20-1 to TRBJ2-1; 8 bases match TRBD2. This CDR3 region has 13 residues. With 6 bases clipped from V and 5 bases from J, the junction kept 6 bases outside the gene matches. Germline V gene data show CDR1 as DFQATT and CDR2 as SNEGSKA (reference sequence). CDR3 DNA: TGCAGTGCCAACCCGGGACTAGACAATGAGCAGTTCTTC. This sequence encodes CSANPGLDNEQFF.

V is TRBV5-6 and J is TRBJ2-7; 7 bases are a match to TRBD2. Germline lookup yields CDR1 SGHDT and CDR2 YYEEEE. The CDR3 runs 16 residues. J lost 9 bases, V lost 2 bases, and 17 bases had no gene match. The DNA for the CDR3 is TGTGCCAGCAGCTTAGCCTCAGGTCCTACCTGGGAGGGGCAGTACTTC. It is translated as CASSLASGPTWEGQYF.

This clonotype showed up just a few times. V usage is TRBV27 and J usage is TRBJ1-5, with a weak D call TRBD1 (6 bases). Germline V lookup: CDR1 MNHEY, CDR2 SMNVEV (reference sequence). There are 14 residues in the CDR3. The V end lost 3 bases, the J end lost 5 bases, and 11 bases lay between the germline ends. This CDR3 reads CASSLEGDDQPQHF. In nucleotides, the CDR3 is TGTGCCAGCAGTTTGGAGGGGGACGATCAGCCCCAGCATTTT.

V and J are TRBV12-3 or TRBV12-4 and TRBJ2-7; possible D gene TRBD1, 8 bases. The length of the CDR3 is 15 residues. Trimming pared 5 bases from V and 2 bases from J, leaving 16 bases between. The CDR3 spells CASSLGGDRTYEQYF. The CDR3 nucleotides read TGTGCCAGCAGTCTAGGGGGGGACAGGACCTACGAGCAGTACTTC.

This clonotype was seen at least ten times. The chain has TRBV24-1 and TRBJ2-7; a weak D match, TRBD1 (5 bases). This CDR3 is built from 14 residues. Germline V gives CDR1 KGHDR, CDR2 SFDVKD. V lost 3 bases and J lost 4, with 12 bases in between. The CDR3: CATSDRKGPYEQYF. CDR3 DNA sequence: TGTGCCACCAGTGATAGGAAGGGGCCATACGAGCAGTACTTC.

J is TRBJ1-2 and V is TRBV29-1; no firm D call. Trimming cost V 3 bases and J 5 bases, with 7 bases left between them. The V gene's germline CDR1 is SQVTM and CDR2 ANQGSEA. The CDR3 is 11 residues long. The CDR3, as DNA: TGCAGCGTTGAGAGCGAGTATGGCTACACCTTC. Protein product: CSVESEYGYTF. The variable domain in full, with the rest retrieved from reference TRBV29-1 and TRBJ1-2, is SAVISQKPSRDICQRGTSLTIQCQVDSQVTMMFWYRQQPGQSLTLIATANQGSEATYESGFVIDKFPISRPNLTFSTLTVSNMSPEDSSIYLCSVESEYGYTFGSGTRLTVV.

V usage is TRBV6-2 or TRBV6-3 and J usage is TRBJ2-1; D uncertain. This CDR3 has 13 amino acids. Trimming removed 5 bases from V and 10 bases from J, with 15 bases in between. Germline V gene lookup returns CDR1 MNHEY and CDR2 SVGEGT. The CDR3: CASSHPYYPEQFF. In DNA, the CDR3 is TGTGCCAGCAGTCATCCTTACTACCCCGAGCAGTTCTTC.

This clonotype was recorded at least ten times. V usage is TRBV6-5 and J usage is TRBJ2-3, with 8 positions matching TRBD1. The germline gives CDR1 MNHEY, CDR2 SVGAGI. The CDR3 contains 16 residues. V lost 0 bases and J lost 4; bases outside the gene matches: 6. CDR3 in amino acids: CASSYSWTGYADTQYF. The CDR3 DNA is TGTGCCAGCAGTTACTCCTGGACAGGGTACGCAGATACGCAGTATTTT.

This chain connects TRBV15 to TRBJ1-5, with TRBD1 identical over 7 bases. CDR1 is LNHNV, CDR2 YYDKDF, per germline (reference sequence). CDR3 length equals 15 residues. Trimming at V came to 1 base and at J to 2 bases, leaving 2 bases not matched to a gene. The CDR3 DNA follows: TGTGCCACCAGCAGAGTTACAGGGGGCAATCAGCCCCAGCATTTT. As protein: CATSRVTGGNQPQHF.

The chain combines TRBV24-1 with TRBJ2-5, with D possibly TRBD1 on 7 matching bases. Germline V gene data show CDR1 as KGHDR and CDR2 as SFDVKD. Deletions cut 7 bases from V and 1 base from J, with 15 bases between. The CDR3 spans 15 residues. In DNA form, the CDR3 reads TGTGCCACCAGCCAGGGGGGTGGGCCCCAAGAGACCCAGTACTTC. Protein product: CATSQGGGPQETQYF.

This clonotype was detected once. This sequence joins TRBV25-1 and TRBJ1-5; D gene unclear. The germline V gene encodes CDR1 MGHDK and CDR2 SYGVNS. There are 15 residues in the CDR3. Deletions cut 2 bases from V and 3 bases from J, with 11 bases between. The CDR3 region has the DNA TGTGCCAGCAGTGAAGGTGGAGGGAACAATCAGCCCCAGCATTTT. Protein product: CASSEGGGNNQPQHF.

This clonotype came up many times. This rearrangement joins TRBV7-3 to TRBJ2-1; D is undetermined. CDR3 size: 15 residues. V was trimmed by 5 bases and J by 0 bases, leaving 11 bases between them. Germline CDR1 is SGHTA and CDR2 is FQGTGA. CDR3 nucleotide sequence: TGTGCCAGCAGCCGGACCCTCAGCTCCTACAATGAGCAGTTCTTC. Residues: CASSRTLSSYNEQFF.